The 15 T cell receptor beta chains given below trace back to one sample, sequenced in a study of blood T cell repertoires in COVID-19. Assay used: immunoSEQ multiplex PCR; TCRdb lists only in-frame clones, some missing. The sample includes 55,000 to 65,000 clones, roughly 84% of them seen just once. The sequenced sample was peripheral blood. Receptors were obtained from a man aged 25-45 years with COVID-19, enrolled during active disease.

This chain joins TRBV28 and TRBJ2-1; TRBD2 is a possible D gene (5 bases). V lost 8 bases and J 6 bases, leaving 11 bases between the germline ends. Germline CDR1 and CDR2: MDHEN and SYDVKM. The CDR3 spans 12 residues. CDR3: CASAGGSNEQFF. CDR3 bases: TGTGCCAGCGCTGGAGGTAGCAATGAGCAGTTCTTC.

The DNA of the CDR3 is TGCGCCAGCAGTCTCCAGGCCGTATTTAATGAAAAACTGTTTTTT. This gives the protein CASSLQAVFNEKLFF. This chain links TRBV4-1 with TRBJ1-4; no definite D call. Germline values: CDR1 MGHRA, CDR2 YSYEKL. This CDR3 has 15 residues. Trimming cost V 6 bases and J 4 bases, with 15 bases left between them.

This chain uses TRBV29-1 with TRBJ2-5; 12 nucleotides match TRBD2. The V gene's germline CDR1 is SQVTM and CDR2 ANQGSEA. The ends lost 1 base at V and 4 bases at J; junction bases unmatched: 13. This CDR3 is 18 amino acids long. The CDR3 is CSVEASLAGGPSPETQYF. The CDR3 DNA reads as TGCAGCGTTGAAGCCTCCCTAGCGGGAGGGCCTTCGCCAGAGACCCAGTACTTC.

This chain connects TRBV9 to TRBJ2-5, with 8 bases aligning to TRBD2. This CDR3 comprises 16 residues. J was trimmed by 2 bases and V by 0 bases; bases with no gene match: 6. CDR1 is SGDLS and CDR2 is YYNGEE in the germline V gene. The CDR3 reads CASSVEAGDIQETQYF. CDR3 sequence (DNA): TGTGCCAGCAGCGTAGAAGCGGGAGACATTCAAGAGACCCAGTACTTC.

The rearrangement links TRBV5-6 to TRBJ2-2; 12 positions match TRBD2. In germline, CDR1 is SGHDT, CDR2 YYEEEE. This CDR3 is built from 17 residues. The V and J ends lost 0 bases and 4 bases, in that order; junction bases with no gene match: 4. The CDR3 protein is CASSLVLAGGFTGELFF. CDR3 sequence (DNA): TGTGCCAGCAGCTTGGTACTAGCGGGAGGATTCACCGGGGAGCTGTTTTTT.

This chain uses TRBV29-1 with TRBJ2-3, with D possibly being TRBD2 (6 bases). The germline gives CDR1 SQVTM, CDR2 ANQGSEA. The CDR3 spans 15 residues. V lost 5 bases and J 2 bases, leaving 17 bases between the germline ends. The CDR3 coding sequence is TGCAGCGTTCCCGGCGGGACCGGACTCACAGATACGCAGTATTTT. Encoded protein: CSVPGGTGLTDTQYF.

This clone is a singleton in its sample. The V and J genes are TRBV27 and TRBJ1-2; D call uncertain. The CDR3 is 13 amino acids. The germline V gene has CDR1 MNHEY and CDR2 SMNVEV (reference sequence). V lost 2 bases to trimming and J lost 4 bases, with 8 bases between them. CDR3 in amino acids: CASSLDPSYGYTF. The CDR3 DNA reads as TGTGCCAGCAGTTTAGATCCTAGCTATGGCTACACCTTC.

The chain is built from TRBV4-1 and TRBJ2-5, with a tentative D call TRBD1 (6 bases). Per germline, CDR1 MGHRA and CDR2 YSYEKL. V lost 3 bases, J lost 3 bases, and 11 bases lay in between. The CDR3 is 14 residues long. CDR3 coding DNA: TGCGCCAGCAGCCATACAGGGTTGGAAGAGACCCAGTACTTC. This sequence encodes CASSHTGLEETQYF.

Only one count was recorded for this clone. In DNA, the CDR3 is TGTGCCAGCAGCTTGATAGCCTACGAGCAGTACTTC. This encodes CASSLIAYEQYF. The chain has TRBV11-2 and TRBJ2-7; the D is unclear. The CDR3 loop spans 12 amino acids. The ends were cut back, 3 bases at V and 2 bases at J, with 5 bases in the middle. Germline V CDR1 and CDR2: SGHAT, FQNNGV.

The chain combines TRBV7-2 with TRBJ2-7, with 8 bases that match TRBD1. Germline assignment: CDR1 SGHTA and CDR2 FQGNSA. CDR3 length equals 15 residues. V lost 1 base to trimming and J lost 5 bases; unmatched junction nucleotides: 7. CDR3 sequence reads: CASSLERTGRNEQYF. The CDR3 coding sequence is TGTGCCAGCAGCTTAGAGCGGACAGGGAGGAACGAGCAGTACTTC.

The CDR3 here is CAISERSSGSGVEQFF. The CDR3 DNA is TGTGCCATCAGTGAGAGATCTAGCGGGAGTGGGGTTGAGCAGTTCTTC. J is TRBJ2-1 and V is TRBV10-3; 10 bases line up with TRBD2. V lost 2 bases to trimming and J lost 9 bases; unmatched junction nucleotides: 10. CDR1 ENHRY and CDR2 SYGVKD come from the germline V gene. This CDR3 spans 16 amino acids.

In its sample, this clone was seen once. The chain has TRBV18 and TRBJ2-4; TRBD2 aligns across 9 bases. This CDR3 has 17 residues. Trimming took 3 bases from V and 1 from J; bases not matched to a gene: 7. CDR1 KGHSH and CDR2 LQKENI come from the germline V gene. DNA for the CDR3: TGTGCCAGCTCACCGTCCACTAGCGGGCTTGCCAAAAACATTCAGTACTTC. It is translated as CASSPSTSGLAKNIQYF. The full variable domain, rest sourced from reference TRBV18 and TRBJ2-4, is NAGVMQNPRHLVRRRGQEARLRCSPMKGHSHVYWYRQLPEEGLKFMVYLQKENIIDESGMPKERFSAEFPKEGPSILRIQQVVRGDSAAYFCASSPSTSGLAKNIQYFGAGTRLSVL.

In its sample, this clone was seen once. V usage is TRBV5-6 and J usage is TRBJ2-1; tentative D call: TRBD2 (5 bases). CDR3 length equals 14 residues. Trimming took off 3 bases at V and 2 bases at J, with 9 bases between the two ends. CDR1 and CDR2 (germline): SGHDT, YYEEEE. CDR3 DNA sequence: TGTGCCAGCAGCTCACTAGTAACCTACAATGAGCAGTTCTTC. Its translation is CASSSLVTYNEQFF.

This chain links TRBV15 with TRBJ2-2, with 9 bases fitting TRBD1. J gave up 4 bases and V 0 bases, and 3 bases lay outside the gene matches. The CDR3 covers 16 residues. Germline lookup yields CDR1 LNHNV and CDR2 YYDKDF (reference sequence). CDR3 nucleotide sequence: TGTGCCACCAGCAGAGAAACAGGGGGCATCACCGGGGAGCTGTTTTTT. Protein sequence: CATSRETGGITGELFF.

The chain employs TRBV19 and TRBJ2-7; D not resolved. V shed 5 bases and J shed 2 bases, with 7 bases lying between them. CDR1 is LNHDA, CDR2 SQIVND, per germline (reference sequence). This CDR3 region has 12 residues. CDR3 nucleotide sequence: TGTGCCAGTAGTGTCCCTCCCTACGAGCAGTACTTC. It encodes CASSVPPYEQYF.